This entry features one T cell receptor beta chain sequence. Its cognate antigen has yet to be identified. It has no much larger one-base neighbor in the sample; base qualities were not kept. Collaborating institutions collected whole blood in K2EDTA tubes following their own protocols. For TCRbeta analysis, collaborators shipped samples in one of three forms: frozen whole blood, isolated PBMCs, or DNA extracted from either of those sample types. This specimen comes from a study of blood T cell repertoires in COVID-19 (TCRdb year 2020). In the study overall: The collaborator samples originated in the United States, Italy and Spain and spanned the acute and convalescent phases of COVID-19. A freely available public database, intended as a resource for researchers studying the immune response to SARS-CoV-2, is where the repertoires were released. The samples were drawn from the first 160 participants of the ongoing ImmuneRACE study and from 1,254 subjects provided by 6 global collaborators. Where available, HLA class I and class II types were obtained from metadata supplied by the sample provider rather than from assay-based typing. The material from the prospective study consisted of cDNA or gDNA derived from T cells, B-cell-depleted T cells, or PBMCs. The sample metadata nearly always contained a de-identified subject ID, COVID-19 status, age in years and sex. Subjects who had been exposed to COVID-19, were actively infected with it, or had recovered from it provided the deeply sampled blood TCRbeta repertoires that made up the dataset. Study-wide conclusions, independent of this receptor: The quantity of clinical and demographic metadata differed by source and by participant and was supplied without curation.

The immunoSEQ Assay, a bias-controlled multiplex PCR, was used to amplify TCRbeta CDR3 regions from genomic DNA. The published analysis was carried out like this. Nucleated cell counts per sample were estimated from amplification of reference gene primers within the assay. To quantify the absolute abundance of each unique TCRbeta CDR3 rearrangement, sequence reads were collapsed and filtered. For each sample, productive Simpson clonality was calculated as the square root of Simpson's diversity index across productive rearrangements. Entries here come from immuneACCESS through TCRdb and include only in-frame sequences with V and J called. Some clones fail to appear in such tables; in the studies checked, an unresolved V gene covers under half of the shortfall, and the cause of the remainder is unknown. Clone size and V and J calls were adopted from that table, with D and trimming inferred from the DNA. Recorded for this sample are 200,000 to 300,000 clones; under 90% of them occurred a single time. Roughly 4% of the sample is held by the ten biggest clonotypes.

Sequencing was performed on peripheral blood. The source of this sequence is a man in his fifties or sixties with acute or convalescent COVID-19.

Here is the DNA: TGTGCCAGCAGTTACCAGCGACAGCACTATGGCTACACCTTC. Its protein is CASSYQRQHYGYTF. The rearranged segments are TRBV6-5 and TRBJ1-2; a weak D assignment points to TRBD1 (5 bases agree). CDR1 and CDR2 are drawn from the germline V gene: MNHEY, SVGAGI. V drops 2 bases and J drops 3 bases, leaving 10 bases in between. Spanning cysteine to phenylalanine, the CDR3 consists of 14 amino acids. Only the CDR3 region is kept as DNA, spanning 42 bases read in frame from base 1.